This TCR beta chain was retrieved from a study of blood T cell repertoires in COVID-19. The CDR3 covers 15 residues. Trimming took 8 bases from V and 0 from J, leaving 16 bases between them. The germline V gene has CDR1 MNHEY and CDR2 SMNVEV (reference sequence). The repertoire was sequenced with immunoSEQ multiplex PCR; TCRdb's copy has only in-frame clones and lacks some. The sample has some 230,000 clones; approximately 78% are singletons. This TCR came from a woman older than 75 with COVID-19, enrolled during active disease. Sequenced material: peripheral blood. V usage is TRBV27 and J usage is TRBJ1-2, with D uncertain. The CDR3 loop reads CASPKRVLANYGYTF. CDR3 coding DNA: TGTGCCAGCCCAAAGCGAGTTTTAGCTAACTATGGCTACACCTTC.